This TCR beta chain emerged from a study of T cells and Merkel cell carcinoma outcomes. The method was immunoSEQ multiplex PCR; TCRdb's version includes in-frame clones alone and lacks a portion of them. The sample contains 15,000 to 25,000 clones, over 70% of which appear only once. Germline CDR1 reads MNHEY; CDR2 reads SVGAGI. The CDR3 has 15 residues. The V and J ends lost 0 bases and 6 bases respectively, with 9 bases between them. The gene calls are TRBV6-5 and TRBJ1-6; TRBD1 might be the D (6 bases). Sample: tumor tissue from Merkel cell carcinoma. This TCR derives from a human donor with Merkel cell carcinoma. The CDR3 bases are TGTGCCAGCAGTTACTCGAAGGGGGGTAATTCACCCCTCCACTTT. Encoded protein: CASSYSKGGNSPLHF.